What follows is one T cell receptor (beta chain) and its context. Its antigen is currently unknown. After 5'RACE with constant-segment primers, TCR alpha and TCR beta cDNA libraries carrying sample barcodes and UMIs were obtained. TCRdb passed the 5' RACE reads through MiXCR, listing each CDR3 protein once. The top ten clones hold over 9% of a sample with about 470,000 distinct CDR3 sequences, 15% to 20% of them seen once. These data are taken from a study of T-cell memory formation after mild COVID-19. General study findings and limits: The SARS-CoV-2 specificity of second-wave clones reaching peak at day 37 remained unverified. Clones contracting day 15 to 85 were balanced CD4/CD8; later expanders leaned CD4+. Pre-infection memory contained some responding clones, which suggested that cross-reactive memory had joined.

The sequence was obtained from an adult woman who had mild COVID-19 (a few samples of this study predate the infection). Cell type and time point are not known. What was sequenced was PBMCs or a T cell subset sorted from them (not recorded which).

The CDR3 sequence is CASSQVGGSGELFF. Written as DNA, the CDR3 is TGCGCCAGCAGCCAAGTTGGAGGGTCCGGGGAGCTGTTTTTT. The chain has TRBV4-1 and TRBJ2-2, with D perhaps matching TRBD2 (6 bases). This CDR3 spans 14 amino acids. Germline-derived CDR1 and CDR2 are MGHRA and YSYEKL. Deletions cut 1 base from V and 6 bases from J, with 9 bases between.